This T cell receptor beta chain came from a study of metastatic and nonmetastatic thyroid tumors (dated by TCRdb to 2020 to 2022). As for the study more broadly: Repertoires were compared across peripheral blood and tumor or nodule tissue samples from malignant and benign thyroid patients.

None of the patients had been given any treatment before thyroid surgery. Patient clinical samples collected from 2012 to 2018 were retrospectively analysed using T-cell receptor beta sequencing. The paper's findings and limits, for the study overall: TCR beta diversity was reported as significantly higher in malignant tumors than in benign nodules, in both blood and tumor samples.

Library generation was performed with PCR. Sequencer: Illumina HiSeq 4000. High-throughput sequencing was used to profile the TCR beta-chain CDR3 region of each patient. For the original study's pipeline: Drawing on CDR3 differences between clinicopathological groups, the researchers built a classifier meant to tell apart patients with distant-metastatic papillary thyroid cancer. To measure repertoire diversity the researchers used the Shannon index, while the Morisita-Horn index served to gauge how similar the tumor and blood repertoires were. In-frame beta chains were kept once TCRdb had trimmed the public reads at Q25 with fastp and called clones with MiXCR. TCRdb's processing, not the study's, gives the V and J calls here. For this sample the table gives some 15,000 clones, of which about 29% were detected only once. The ten biggest clones cover around 50% of the sample. The CDR3, from cysteine to phenylalanine, totals 14 residues. CDR3 DNA is the only sequence kept; it has 42 bases, read in frame from the first base. Relative to germline, V is 5 bases shorter and J is 5 bases shorter, with 16 bases between their ends. CDR1 KGHSH and CDR2 LQKENI are derived from the germline V gene.

There are many counts of this clone. The clone's antigen remains unknown. No base qualities exist here, and no much larger clone lies one base off it. This clonotype originated in a male donor with papillary thyroid cancer or a benign thyroid nodule (not recorded which). Some clones in this sample may be carry-over from other donors' samples. The rearranged segments are TRBV18 and TRBJ2-7; the D gene cannot be resolved reliably. Specimen: tumor tissue. The base sequence is TGTGCCAGCTCAGGTGGGTTAGGGTCGGACGAGCAGTACTTC. Translated, it gives CASSGGLGSDEQYF.